This T cell receptor beta chain appears in the sequencing data of a study of T cell repertoires in cytomegalovirus infection. The overall study: Public TCR beta signatures were indicative of both CMV infection and a matching HLA type.

MiXCR, applied by TCRdb to the reads, yields one record per CDR3 protein. Altogether 480,000 or so distinct CDR3 sequences are present, 11% being singletons, with the ten largest covering 9.5% to 13%. This clonotype was seen a few times. Its antigen is not identified. Study observations and caveats: The ex vivo response showed dominance by HLA-C-restricted CMV-specific TCR beta clonotypes. Identification of carriers of CMV plus the relevant HLA was performed using cumulative public TCR beta family frequency.

This clonotype originated in a human donor in good health (CMV status not recorded). Some clones in this sample may be carry-over from other donors' samples. Sequencing was done on a sample of PBMCs.

The CDR3 DNA reads as TGTGCCAGCGGCAGTTCCGGGACCACCTTCAATGAGCAGTTCTTC. The encoded protein is CASGSSGTTFNEQFF. The chain carries TRBV9 and TRBJ2-1; D possibly uses TRBD1 or TRBD2 (5 bases each). Germline V gene lookup returns CDR1 SGDLS and CDR2 YYNGEE. This CDR3 region has 15 residues. V lost 7 bases and J lost 6, with 20 bases in between.